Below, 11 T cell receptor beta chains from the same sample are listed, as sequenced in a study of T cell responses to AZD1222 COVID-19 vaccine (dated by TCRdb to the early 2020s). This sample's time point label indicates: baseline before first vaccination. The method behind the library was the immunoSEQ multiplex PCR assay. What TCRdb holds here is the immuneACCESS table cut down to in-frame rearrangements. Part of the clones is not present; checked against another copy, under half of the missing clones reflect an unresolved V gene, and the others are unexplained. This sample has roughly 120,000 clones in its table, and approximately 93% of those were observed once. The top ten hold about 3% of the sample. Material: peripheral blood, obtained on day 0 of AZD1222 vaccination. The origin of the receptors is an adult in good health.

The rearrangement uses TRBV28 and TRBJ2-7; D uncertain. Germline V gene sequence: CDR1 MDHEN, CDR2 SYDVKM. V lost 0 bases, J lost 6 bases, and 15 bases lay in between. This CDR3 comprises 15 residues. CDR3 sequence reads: CASSLWVRFSGEQYF. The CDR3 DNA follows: TGTGCCAGCAGTTTATGGGTCCGGTTCTCGGGCGAGCAGTACTTC.

The CDR3 nucleotides read TGTGCCAGCAGGGGGACAGAGACCTACGAGCAGTACTTC. It yields the protein CASRGTETYEQYF. The chain carries TRBV12-3 or TRBV12-4 and TRBJ2-7, with 7 bases identical to TRBD1. The CDR3 runs 13 residues. Trimming at V came to 6 bases and at J to 2 bases, leaving 4 bases not matched to a gene.

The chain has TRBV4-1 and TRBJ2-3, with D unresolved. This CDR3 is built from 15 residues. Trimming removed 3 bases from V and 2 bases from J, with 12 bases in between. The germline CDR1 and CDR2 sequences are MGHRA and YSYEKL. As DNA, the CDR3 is TGCGCCAGCAGCCAGGTAGGATTAACCACAGATACGCAGTATTTT. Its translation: CASSQVGLTTDTQYF.

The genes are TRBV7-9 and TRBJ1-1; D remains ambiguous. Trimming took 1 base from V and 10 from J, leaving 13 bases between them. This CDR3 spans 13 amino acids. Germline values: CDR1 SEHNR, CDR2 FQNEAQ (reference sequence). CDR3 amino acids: CASSLVGLTAAFF. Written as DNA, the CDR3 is TGTGCCAGCAGCTTAGTGGGGTTAACCGCAGCTTTCTTT.

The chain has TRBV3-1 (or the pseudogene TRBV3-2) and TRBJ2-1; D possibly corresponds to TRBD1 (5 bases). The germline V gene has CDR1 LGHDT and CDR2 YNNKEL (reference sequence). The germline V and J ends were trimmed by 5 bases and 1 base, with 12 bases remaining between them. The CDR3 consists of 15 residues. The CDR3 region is CASSKGDSSYNEQFF. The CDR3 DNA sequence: TGTGCCAGCAGCAAGGGTGACAGTTCCTACAATGAGCAGTTCTTC.

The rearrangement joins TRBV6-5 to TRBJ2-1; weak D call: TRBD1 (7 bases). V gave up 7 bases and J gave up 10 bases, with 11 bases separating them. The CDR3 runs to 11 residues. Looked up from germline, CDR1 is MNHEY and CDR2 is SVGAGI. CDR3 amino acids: CASTRGVEQFF. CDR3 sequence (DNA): TGTGCCAGCACCAGGGGGGTAGAGCAGTTCTTC.

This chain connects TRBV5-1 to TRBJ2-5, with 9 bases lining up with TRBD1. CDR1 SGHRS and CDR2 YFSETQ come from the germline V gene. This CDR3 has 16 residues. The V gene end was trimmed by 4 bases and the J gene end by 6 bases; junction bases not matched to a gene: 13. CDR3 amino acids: CASSPTSDRGSQTQYF. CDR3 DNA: TGCGCCAGCAGCCCAACCTCGGACAGGGGATCGCAGACCCAGTACTTC.

This CDR3 reads CASSAIWGLSEKLFF. DNA of the CDR3: TGTGCCAGCAGTGCGATCTGGGGGTTGAGTGAAAAACTGTTTTTT. This rearrangement joins TRBV2 to TRBJ1-4, with a possible D match to TRBD1 (5 bases). V dropped 4 bases and J dropped 7 bases, with 16 bases sitting between them. The germline V gene encodes CDR1 SNHLY and CDR2 FYNNEI. The CDR3 extends over 15 amino acids.

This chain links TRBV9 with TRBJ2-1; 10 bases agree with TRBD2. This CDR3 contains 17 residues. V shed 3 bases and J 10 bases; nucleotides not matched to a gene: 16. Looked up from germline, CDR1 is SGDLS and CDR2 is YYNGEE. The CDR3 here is CASSEGWRSGRVREQFF. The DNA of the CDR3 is TGTGCCAGCAGCGAGGGGTGGAGGAGCGGGAGGGTCCGGGAGCAGTTCTTC.

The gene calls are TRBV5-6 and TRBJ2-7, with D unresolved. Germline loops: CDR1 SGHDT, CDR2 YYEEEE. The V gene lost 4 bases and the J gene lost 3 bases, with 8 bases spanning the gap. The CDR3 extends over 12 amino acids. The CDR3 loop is CASSRIYYEQYF. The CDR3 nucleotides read TGTGCCAGCAGCCGTATATACTACGAGCAGTACTTC.

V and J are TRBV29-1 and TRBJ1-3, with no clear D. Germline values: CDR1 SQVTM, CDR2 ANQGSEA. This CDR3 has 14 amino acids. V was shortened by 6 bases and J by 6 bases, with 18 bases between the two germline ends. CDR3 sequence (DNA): TGCAGCGTAACCGGGGTACCAAATTCAAACACCATATATTTT. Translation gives CSVTGVPNSNTIYF.